The rows below give T cell receptor beta chains drawn from one sample of a study of T cells in Graves' hyperthyroidism and ophthalmopathy. Each CDR3 protein is one row after TCRdb ran MiXCR on the multiplex PCR reads. The profile shows some 440,000 distinct CDR3 sequences, 15% to 18% of them singletons. The sequenced sample consisted of blood. Receptor source: a woman under 30 with Graves' hyperthyroidism. Both conserved end residues are part of each CDR3. The order of the fields is V gene, CDR3 protein.

TRBV25-1 CASSESRSGVGEKLFF
TRBV3-1 CASSPKRPSGGDTQYF
TRBV11-1 CASSTDRDREPQYF
TRBV7-9 CASSLDLSYNEQFF
TRBV5-5 CASSFRGVYTEAFF
TRBV6-2/TRBV6-3 CASSWGLAGASSYNEQFF
TRBV27 CASSLARGSSYEQYF
TRBV11-2 CASSSLRGYYEQYF
TRBV10-3 CAIRNNDIYGYTF
TRBV20-1 CSARSDTDTQYF
TRBV7-8 CASSKGRTQETQYF
TRBV19 CASSITTGSSYEQYF
TRBV28 CASSPVGAQGNTIYF
TRBV9 CASTPGQGTGNTIYF
TRBV5-4 CASSLPRGRADTDTQYF
TRBV7-3 CASSPGRRSYNEQFF
TRBV5-6 CASRHDGTGGSPETQYF
TRBV6-1 CASSYNRVNTGELFF
TRBV9 CASSGRGQGNSPLHF
TRBV5-5 CASSFNRAAYEQYF
TRBV19 CASSIESGSAEQFF
TRBV27 CASSLSGSLHEQYF
TRBV9 CASSPHSVGGEQYF